This entry concerns a single T cell receptor beta chain. This clone was seen a handful of times. Its antigen is not yet known. Nothing much larger sits one base from this clone, and base qualities are not available. The immunoSEQ Assay, a bias-controlled multiplex PCR, was used to amplify TCRbeta CDR3 regions from genomic DNA. On the authors' methods: The number of nucleated cells in each sample was estimated by amplification of reference gene primers within the assay. To quantify the absolute abundance of each unique TCRbeta CDR3 rearrangement, sequence reads were collapsed and filtered. For each sample, productive Simpson clonality was calculated as the square root of Simpson's diversity index over productive rearrangements. As stored in TCRdb, this immuneACCESS dataset retains in-frame rearrangements with V and J assigned. A fraction of the clones does not appear; measured against another copy, unresolved V genes explain less than half of the discrepancy, and the remainder lacks a known reason. V, J and clone size reflect that table, while D and trimming were determined from the DNA. This sample has some 400,000 clones in its table, and roughly nine tenths of those were observed once. The ten largest account for around 0.86% of the sample.

V was cut back by 4 bases and J by 4 bases, leaving a gap of 20 bases between them. CDR1 and CDR2 (LNHDA, SQIVND) derive from the germline V gene (reference sequence). Its CDR3 holds 17 amino acids, cysteine through phenylalanine. Just CDR3 DNA is preserved here, 51 bases in frame from base 1. The data stem from a study of blood T cell repertoires in COVID-19 (dated by TCRdb to 2018 to 2021). About the full investigation: Collaborator samples came from the United States, Italy and Spain and covered acute and convalescent phases of COVID-19. Where available, HLA class I and class II types were obtained from metadata supplied by the sample provider rather than from assay-based typing. The sample metadata nearly always contained a de-identified subject ID, COVID-19 status, age in years and sex. Subjects who had been exposed to COVID-19, were actively infected with it, or had recovered from it provided the deeply sampled blood TCRbeta repertoires that made up the dataset. The samples were drawn from the first 160 participants of the ongoing ImmuneRACE study and from about 1,200 subjects provided by 6 global collaborators. The material from the prospective study consisted of cDNA or gDNA derived from T cells, B-cell-depleted T cells, or PBMCs. The repertoires were released in a freely available public database meant as a resource for research on the immune response to SARS-CoV-2.

Results and caveats for the whole study, not just this receptor: How much clinical and demographic metadata was included differed by source and by participant, and the metadata was provided uncurated.

Participants in the prospective study were enrolled through a virtual design, were aged roughly 18 to 100 years, and lived in 20 to 30 United States geographic areas. In the prospective study, participants were assigned to cohorts based on the clinical history participants reported in a screening survey and a study questionnaire. A participant counted as exposed if, within 2 weeks of entering the study, that participant had been in contact with someone who had a PCR-confirmed or clinician-diagnosed COVID-19 case. In the prospective study, mobile phlebotomists collected whole blood, serum and a nasopharyngeal or oropharyngeal swab from each participant. Over a 2-month period, participants in the prospective study had the option of providing additional blood draws and questionnaires. Before DNA extraction, prospective study blood samples were shipped either frozen or at room temperature.

This TCR was recovered from a woman aged 40 to 50 who had been exposed to COVID-19. The rearrangement combines TRBV19 with TRBJ1-3, with TRBD1 perhaps the D gene, on 5 matching bases. The material sequenced was PBMCs or T cells enriched from blood (not recorded which). The CDR3 sequence is CASSTPGHRVSGNTIYF. The DNA sequence is as follows: TGTGCCAGTAGTACACCTGGACACCGAGTCTCCGGAAACACCATATATTTT.